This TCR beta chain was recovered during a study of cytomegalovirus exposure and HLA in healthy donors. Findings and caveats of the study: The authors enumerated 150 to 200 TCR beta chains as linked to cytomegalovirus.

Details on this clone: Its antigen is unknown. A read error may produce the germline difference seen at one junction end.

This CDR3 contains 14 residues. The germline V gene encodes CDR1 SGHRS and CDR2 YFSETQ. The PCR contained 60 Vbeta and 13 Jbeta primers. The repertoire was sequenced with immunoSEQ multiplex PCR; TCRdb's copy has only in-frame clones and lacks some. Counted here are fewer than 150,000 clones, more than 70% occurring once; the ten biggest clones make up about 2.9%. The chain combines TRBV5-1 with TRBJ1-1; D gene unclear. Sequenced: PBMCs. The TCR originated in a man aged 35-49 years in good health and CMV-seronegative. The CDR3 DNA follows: TGCGCCAGCAGCTTGGGGTATCTGAACACTAAAGCTTTCTTT. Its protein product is CASSLGYLNTKAFF.